These 27 T cell receptor beta chains came from one sample sequenced in a study of a mutant IDH1 vaccine in newly diagnosed glioma (dated by TCRdb to about 2021). Receptors were amplified or captured by the immunoSEQ multiplex PCR assay. What TCRdb holds here is the immuneACCESS table cut down to in-frame rearrangements. Part of the clones is not present; checked against another copy, under half of the missing clones reflect an unresolved V gene, and the others are unexplained. A total of more than 80,000 clones appear in this sample, about four fifths of them only once. Approximately 7% of the sample is taken by the ten largest. The sample's time point label, decoded: baseline, week 1 (first vaccination visit). The intended sense of this specimen's treatment or condition label: pre-vaccination baseline after standard-of-care therapy. The sample in question was PBMCs, obtained from a glioma patient treated with radiotherapy, temozolomide or both. These receptors originate from a woman aged 45 to 65 with glioma.

The genes are TRBV27 and TRBJ1-5; tentative D call: TRBD1 (5 bases). The CDR3 spans 15 residues. Germline V gene sequence: CDR1 MNHEY, CDR2 SMNVEV (reference sequence). The V gene lost 2 bases and the J gene lost 2 bases, with 10 bases spanning the gap. CDR3 nucleotides: TGTGCCAGCAGTTTAGGGCAGGGCGGCAATCAGCCCCAGCATTTT. The encoded protein is CASSLGQGGNQPQHF.

V gene TRBV2 combines with J gene TRBJ2-7; 7 bases agree with TRBD1. The V gene end was trimmed by 5 bases and the J gene end by 2 bases; junction bases not matched to a gene: 3. Germline CDR1 is SNHLY and CDR2 is FYNNEI. The CDR3 extends over 13 amino acids. The DNA of the CDR3 is TGTGCCAGCAGTTATCAGGGGGCCTACGAGCAGTACTTC. Translated: CASSYQGAYEQYF.

The chain uses TRBV9 and TRBJ1-6; TRBD1 matches at 9 bases. V was clipped by 1 base and J by 12 bases; unmatched bases: 5. The CDR3 is 14 amino acids. Germline CDR1 and CDR2: SGDLS and YYNGEE. CDR3 DNA: TGTGCCAGCAGCGTAATGGGACAGGGCGAACCCCTCCACTTT. Translating it yields CASSVMGQGEPLHF.

V and J are TRBV7-2 and TRBJ1-5; 7 nucleotides agree with TRBD1. Germline CDR1 and CDR2: SGHTA and FQGNSA. The CDR3 is made up of 14 amino acids. J was trimmed by 2 bases and V by 5 bases; bases with no gene match: 3. The CDR3 DNA sequence: TGTGCCAGCAGCCCCACAGGGGGCAATCAGCCCCAGCATTTT. It translates to CASSPTGGNQPQHF.

The gene calls are TRBV4-1 and TRBJ1-5, with D possibly matching TRBD1 (6 bases). Germline CDR1 and CDR2: MGHRA and YSYEKL. With 0 bases removed from V and 2 bases from J, the gap between germline ends came to 14 bases. The CDR3 loop spans 17 amino acids. CDR3 protein: CASSQEVRGRGNQPQHF. The CDR3 DNA reads TGCGCCAGCAGCCAAGAAGTTCGGGGGCGCGGCAATCAGCCCCAGCATTTT.

The V call is TRBV5-1, the J call TRBJ1-2, with TRBD1 identical over 8 bases. Germline values: CDR1 SGHRS, CDR2 YFSETQ. Losses at the gene ends were 0 bases for V and 4 bases for J; bases not matched to a gene: 5. The CDR3 has 15 amino acids. The DNA for the CDR3 is TGCGCCAGCAGCTTGGACTGGCAGGGGGCCTATGGCTACACCTTC. Residues: CASSLDWQGAYGYTF.

J is TRBJ2-7 and V is TRBV29-1; tentatively, D is TRBD1 (6 bases). The CDR3 length is 13 residues. CDR1 and CDR2 (germline): SQVTM, ANQGSEA. V lost 7 bases, J lost 0 bases, and 13 bases lay in between. The CDR3 loop reads CSARQASSYEQYF. The CDR3 DNA follows: TGCAGCGCCCGACAGGCCAGCTCCTACGAGCAGTACTTC.

This clone was observed once. The chain combines TRBV21-1 with TRBJ1-3. TRBV21-1 is shown as a pseudogene. The CDR3 has 15 residues. CDR3 loop: CASSKRADSGNTIYF. The CDR3 DNA follows: TGTGCCAGCAGCAAAAGGGCAGACTCTGGAAACACCATATATTTT.

This clone was detected once. V is TRBV5-1 and J is TRBJ2-2; D unresolved. Germline V lookup: CDR1 SGHRS, CDR2 YFSETQ. This CDR3 comprises 13 residues. V was pared by 1 base and J by 6 bases, with 7 bases between. The CDR3 loop reads CASSLTAPGELFF. The CDR3 DNA follows: TGCGCCAGCAGCTTGACGGCTCCCGGGGAGCTGTTTTTT.

V is TRBV19 and J is TRBJ1-6; D might be TRBD1 (5 bases). V was shortened by 0 bases and J by 0 bases, with 9 bases between the two germline ends. The germline CDR1 and CDR2 sequences are LNHDA and SQIVND (reference sequence). The CDR3 loop spans 17 amino acids. The CDR3 protein is CASSIDSDSSYNSPLHF. CDR3 bases: TGTGCCAGTAGTATAGACAGCGACAGCTCCTATAATTCACCCCTCCACTTT.

The rearrangement joins TRBV27 to TRBJ1-5, with D perhaps TRBD1 (6 bases). Germline loops: CDR1 MNHEY, CDR2 SMNVEV (reference sequence). The CDR3 is 13 residues long. V shed 5 bases and J shed 5 bases, with 10 bases lying between them. This chain's CDR3 is CASSRTGHQPQHF. The CDR3 region has the DNA TGTGCCAGCAGTCGAACAGGGCATCAGCCCCAGCATTTT.

The chain carries TRBV18 and TRBJ1-5; 7 nucleotides align to TRBD1. The CDR3 is 16 residues long. CDR1 is KGHSH, CDR2 LQKENI, per germline. J lost 7 bases, V lost 3 bases, and 12 bases had no gene match. In DNA, the CDR3 is TGTGCCAGCTCACCGTTTACTAACAGGGGCTCACAGCCCCAGCATTTT. Protein: CASSPFTNRGSQPQHF.

At least ten counts were recorded for this clone. This CDR3 reads CASSFWGLNEKLFF. In DNA form, the CDR3 reads TGTGCCAGCAGTTTCTGGGGCCTAAATGAAAAACTGTTTTTT. The V and J genes are TRBV28 and TRBJ1-4, with D perhaps matching TRBD1 (5 bases). The germline gives CDR1 MDHEN, CDR2 SYDVKM. The CDR3 runs to 14 residues. V lost 3 bases, J lost 5 bases, and 10 bases lay in between.

The rearrangement joins TRBV29-1 to TRBJ1-1; TRBD1 agrees at 8 bases. Germline CDR1 and CDR2: SQVTM and ANQGSEA. This CDR3 has 18 amino acids. With 4 bases clipped from V and 1 base from J, the junction kept 17 bases outside the gene matches. Here the CDR3 reads CSVVGKPGQDQTNTEAFF. In DNA form, the CDR3 reads TGCAGCGTTGTGGGGAAGCCGGGACAGGACCAAACGAACACTGAAGCTTTCTTT. The whole variable domain, remainder taken from reference TRBV29-1 and TRBJ1-1, is SAVISQKPSRDICQRGTSLTIQCQVDSQVTMMFWYRQQPGQSLTLIATANQGSEATYESGFVIDKFPISRPNLTFSTLTVSNMSPEDSSIYLCSVVGKPGQDQTNTEAFFGQGTRLTVV.

V is TRBV5-1 and J is TRBJ2-3, with TRBD2 identical over 10 bases. The germline V gene has CDR1 SGHRS and CDR2 YFSETQ. V dropped 1 base and J dropped 1; count of bases not matched to a gene: 3. This CDR3 is built from 16 residues. CDR3 loop: CASSLKSGGGTDTQYF. The DNA for the CDR3 is TGCGCCAGCAGCTTGAAGAGCGGGGGGGGCACAGATACGCAGTATTTT.

V usage is TRBV6-1 and J usage is TRBJ2-7; maybe TRBD1 (6 bases). The CDR3 extends over 14 amino acids. CDR1 and CDR2 from the germline V gene are MNHNS and SASEGT. The ends were cut back, 5 bases at V and 11 bases at J, with 22 bases in the middle. The DNA of the CDR3 is TGTGCCAGCAGTTCATGGACAGAATTACGAAGGAAGTACTTC. Its protein is CASSSWTELRRKYF.

The chain links TRBV19 to TRBJ1-4; D is perhaps TRBD1 (5 bases). CDR3 length: 14 amino acids. Germline assignment: CDR1 LNHDA and CDR2 SQIVND (reference sequence). Trimming took off 3 bases at V and 10 bases at J, with 15 bases between the two ends. The CDR3 DNA is TGTGCCAGTAGTATCGACAGACAGTCAGGAAAACTGTTTTTT. Its protein product is CASSIDRQSGKLFF. The variable domain in full, completed from reference TRBV19 and TRBJ1-4, reads DGGITQSPKYLFRKEGQNVTLSCEQNLNHDAMYWYRQDPGQGLRLIYYSQIVNDFQKGDIAEGYSVSREKKESFPLTVTSAQKNPTAFYLCASSIDRQSGKLFFGSGTQLSVL.

The table lists this clone with a count of one. The chain links TRBV6-1 to TRBJ2-5, with D tentatively TRBD2 (7 bases). This CDR3 comprises 17 residues. Germline lookup yields CDR1 MNHNS and CDR2 SASEGT. The V end lost 2 bases, the J end lost 1 base, and 17 bases lay between the germline ends. Here the CDR3 DNA reads TGTGCCAGCAGTGAATCAAGGTACGGGGGGCGCCAAGAGACCCAGTACTTC. It yields the protein CASSESRYGGRQETQYF.

The gene calls are TRBV10-1 and TRBJ1-5; the D is unclear. Germline assignment: CDR1 WNHNN and CDR2 SYGVQD (reference sequence). The CDR3 totals 13 residues. V lost 4 bases and J 4 bases, leaving 8 bases between the germline ends. The CDR3 nucleotides are TGCGCCAGCAGTGTGACGGGTAATCAGCCCCAGCATTTT. Its protein is CASSVTGNQPQHF.

V and J are TRBV7-9 and TRBJ1-1, with TRBD1 identical over 9 bases. V shed 1 base and J 7 bases; nucleotides not matched to a gene: 7. Germline-derived CDR1 and CDR2 are SEHNR and FQNEAQ (reference sequence). The CDR3 covers 15 residues. The CDR3 loop reads CASSLVDRGRFEAFF. Here the CDR3 DNA reads TGTGCCAGCAGCTTAGTGGACAGGGGACGTTTTGAAGCTTTCTTT.

This clone has only a few counts. Other DNA sequences of this sample code for an identical CDR3. The V and J genes are TRBV9 and TRBJ2-2; D is uncertain. From germline, CDR1 is SGDLS and CDR2 YYNGEE. This CDR3 is built from 11 residues. V was pared by 2 bases and J by 4 bases, with 0 bases between. In DNA form, the CDR3 reads TGTGCCAGCAGCGTCACCGGGGAGCTGTTTTTT. Encoded protein: CASSVTGELFF.

The chain uses TRBV30 and TRBJ2-5; D is perhaps TRBD2 (6 bases). The germline gives CDR1 GTSNPN, CDR2 SVGIG (reference sequence). V lost 0 bases, J lost 5 bases, and 13 bases lay in between. This CDR3 is 14 amino acids long. The CDR3 bases are TGTGCCTGGAGTGTCGGGGGAACGGTGGAGACCCAGTACTTC. This sequence encodes CAWSVGGTVETQYF.

The J gene is TRBJ1-2, the V gene TRBV5-8; the D gene is possibly TRBD1 (5 bases). CDR1 and CDR2 (germline): SGHTS, YDEGEE. Trimming stripped 0 bases from V and 6 bases from J, with 12 bases between. The CDR3 totals 14 residues. The CDR3 sequence is CASSLERAGNGYTF. As DNA, the CDR3 is TGTGCCAGCAGCTTGGAAAGGGCAGGGAATGGCTACACCTTC.

The gene calls are TRBV9 and TRBJ1-1, with a tentative D call TRBD1 (6 bases). CDR3 size: 14 residues. CDR1 and CDR2 (germline): SGDLS, YYNGEE. The V and J ends lost 3 bases and 3 bases respectively, with 12 bases between them. The CDR3 DNA reads TGTGCCAGCAGCGCCTTCAGGGGCCACACTGAAGCTTTCTTT. Protein product: CASSAFRGHTEAFF.

Here the CDR3 DNA reads TGTGCCAGCAGCTTAGTTCTGTTGGGGGGAGAGACCCAGTACTTC. It is translated as CASSLVLLGGETQYF. This chain uses TRBV7-2 with TRBJ2-5; a weak D match, TRBD2 (6 bases). The length of the CDR3 is 15 residues. V lost 1 base and J lost 4, with 13 bases in between. Germline V CDR1 and CDR2: SGHTA, FQGNSA.

The rearrangement joins TRBV5-6 to TRBJ2-2, with TRBD1 matching 8 bases. Germline CDR1 reads SGHDT; CDR2 reads YYEEEE. CDR3 length equals 17 residues. Unmatched junction bases numbered 10, after V lost 0 bases and J lost 6 bases. CDR3 loop: CASSLGAGGEYAGELFF. The CDR3 nucleotides are TGTGCCAGCAGCTTGGGGGCAGGGGGCGAGTATGCCGGGGAGCTGTTTTTT.

V is TRBV19 and J is TRBJ1-2, with TRBD1 as a possible D gene (5 bases). Per germline, CDR1 LNHDA and CDR2 SQIVND (reference sequence). This CDR3 has 15 residues. Trimming pared 5 bases from V and 8 bases from J, leaving 21 bases between. CDR3 bases: TGTGCCAGTAGTCCACCGGGACCAAGCGCGGGGGGCTACACCTTC. This gives the protein CASSPPGPSAGGYTF.